This T cell receptor (beta chain) was identified in a study of OX40 agonist ivuxolimab in advanced cancers. Study at large: Patients were dosed with the agonistic anti-OX40 (CD134) antibody ivuxolimab.

On this clone: Its antigen is currently unknown.

Data came from immunoSEQ multiplex PCR; TCRdb stores just in-frame clones and leaves some out. The sample consists of 90,000 or so clones, approximately 89% of them appearing once. The study, taken as a whole, reports: Several nonresponders also turned out to have low normalized T-cell clonal expansion. Expanded clones belonging to CD8+ T cells outnumbered, on average, those of CD4+.

V was cut by 0 bases and J by 1 base, with 7 bases left in between. Germline V gives CDR1 SGDLS, CDR2 YYNGEE. This CDR3 comprises 14 residues. The TCR sequence derives from an adult with an advanced solid tumor such as melanoma, head and neck, liver or kidney cancer. The chain joins TRBV9 to TRBJ1-1; possible D gene TRBD1, 5 bases. Sequenced here: CD4+ or CD8+ T cells sorted from blood, sampled in a trial of the OX40 agonist ivuxolimab. CDR3 sequence reads: CASSVGRGNTEAFF. CDR3 in DNA: TGTGCCAGCAGCGTAGGAAGGGGGAACACTGAAGCTTTCTTT.